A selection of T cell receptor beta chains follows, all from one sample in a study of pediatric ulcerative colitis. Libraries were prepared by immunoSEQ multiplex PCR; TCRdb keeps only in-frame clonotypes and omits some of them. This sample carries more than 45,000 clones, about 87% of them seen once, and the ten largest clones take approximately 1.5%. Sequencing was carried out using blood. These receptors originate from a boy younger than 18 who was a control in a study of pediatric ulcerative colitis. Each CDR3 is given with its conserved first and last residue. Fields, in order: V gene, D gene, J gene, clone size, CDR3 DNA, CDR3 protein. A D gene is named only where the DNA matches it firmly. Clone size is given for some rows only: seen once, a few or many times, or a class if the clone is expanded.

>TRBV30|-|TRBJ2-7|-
TGTGCCTTATCGACAACCTCGAGGGGGCAGTACTTC
CALSTTSRGQYF
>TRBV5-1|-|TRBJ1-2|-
TGCGCCAGCAGCCCGGGGAGTGGGGGGTATGGCTACACCTTC
CASSPGSGGYGYTF
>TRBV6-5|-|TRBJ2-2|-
TGTGCCAGCAGTTACTCGACGCTCCGGCCCGGGGAGCTGTTTTTT
CASSYSTLRPGELFF
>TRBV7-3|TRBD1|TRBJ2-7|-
TGTGCCAGCAGCCCCCGGGACAGGGACGAGCAGTACTTC
CASSPRDRDEQYF
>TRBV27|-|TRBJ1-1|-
TGTGCCACCAGTCAGAGGGGACCCGGAGACACTGAAGCTTTCTTT
CATSQRGPGDTEAFF
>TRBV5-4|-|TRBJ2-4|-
TGTGCCAGCAGCTTGAATGGGGCAGGCGAAAACATTCAGTACTTC
CASSLNGAGENIQYF
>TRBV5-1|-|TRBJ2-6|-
TGCGCCAGCAGTTGGGGGCCGACAGACCCCGGGGCCAACGTCCTGACTTTC
CASSWGPTDPGANVLTF
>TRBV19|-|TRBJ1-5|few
TGTGCCAGTAGTAAGGGAAATCAGCCCCAGCATTTT
CASSKGNQPQHF
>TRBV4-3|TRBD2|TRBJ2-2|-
TGCGCCAGCAGCCCCGGACTAGCGGGGGGTTCCGGGGAGCTGTTTTTT
CASSPGLAGGSGELFF
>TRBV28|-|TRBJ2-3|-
TGTGCCAGCAAGCGGGACATCACAGATACGCAGTATTTT
CASKRDITDTQYF
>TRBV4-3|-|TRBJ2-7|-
TGCGCCAGCAGCCAAGATAGGGGGAACGAGCAGTACTTC
CASSQDRGNEQYF
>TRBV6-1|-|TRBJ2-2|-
TGTGCCAGCAGTGAAGGTCCGAGGCTGTTTTTT
CASSEGPRLFF
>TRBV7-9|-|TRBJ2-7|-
TGTGCCAGCAGCGCAGGGGTTTTTGGCTACGAGCAGTACTTC
CASSAGVFGYEQYF
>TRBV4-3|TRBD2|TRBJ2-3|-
TGCGCCAGCAGCCGCTCCGGGGGGGGGCCAGATACGCAGTATTTT
CASSRSGGGPDTQYF
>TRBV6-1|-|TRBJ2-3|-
TGTGCCAACAGACCATTATTTCCCTGGGCGTATACGCAGTATTTT
CANRPLFPWAYTQYF
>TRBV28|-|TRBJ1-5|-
TGTGCCAGCAGTTACGGGGAGCAGCCCCAGCATTTT
CASSYGEQPQHF
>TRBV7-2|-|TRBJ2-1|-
TGTGCCAGCAGCTCCTACAGGAATGAGCAGTTCTTC
CASSSYRNEQFF
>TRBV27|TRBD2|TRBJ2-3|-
TGTGCCAGCAGTAATTTCCTAGCGGGATACGATACGCAGTATTTT
CASSNFLAGYDTQYF
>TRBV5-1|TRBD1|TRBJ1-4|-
TGCGCCAGCAGCTTTAGGGACAGGGCCCGAGGTGAAAAACTGTTTTTT
CASSFRDRARGEKLFF
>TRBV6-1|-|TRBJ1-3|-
TGTGCCAGCAGTGAACGGGGCAGGGATTCTTCTGGAAACACCATATATTTT
CASSERGRDSSGNTIYF
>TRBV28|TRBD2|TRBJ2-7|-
TGTGCCAGCAGCCGCCCGGGACTAGGCTGGTACGAGCAGTACTTC
CASSRPGLGWYEQYF
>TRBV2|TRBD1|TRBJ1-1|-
TGTGCCAGCACTAATCAGGGGGTTCGGACTGAAGCTTTCTTT
CASTNQGVRTEAFF
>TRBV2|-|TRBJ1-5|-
TGTGCCAGCAGTAATTTTGTTGGGGAAAATCAGCCCCAGCATTTT
CASSNFVGENQPQHF
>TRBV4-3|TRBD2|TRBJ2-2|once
TGCGCCAGCAGCCAAGAGGGACTAGCGGCGCACACCGGGGAGCTGTTTTTT
CASSQEGLAAHTGELFF
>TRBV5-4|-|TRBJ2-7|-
TGTGCCAGCATCCTCAGGGATTCGCTCTACGAGCAGTACTTC
CASILRDSLYEQYF
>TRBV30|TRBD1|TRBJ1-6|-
TGTGCCTGGGTACGGACAGGGAATTCACCCCTCCACTTT
CAWVRTGNSPLHF
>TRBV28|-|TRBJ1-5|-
TGTGCCAGCCAGTTCGGGGCGGCCTATAGCAATCAGCCCCAGCATTTT
CASQFGAAYSNQPQHF